The 31 T cell receptor beta chains presented below share a single source sample, sequenced in a study of blood T cell repertoires in COVID-19. The table came from immunoSEQ multiplex PCR; TCRdb's copy has only in-frame clones and leaves some out. The top ten hold around 1.7% of the sample, which has around 140,000 clones, approximately 88% seen once. The source material was peripheral blood. The receptors here all came from a woman in her forties or fifties with acute or convalescent COVID-19.

Here the CDR3 DNA reads TGTGCCAGCAGAGGGACAGGGGTCTACGAGCAGTACTTC. This translates into CASRGTGVYEQYF. The gene calls are TRBV28 and TRBJ2-7; 10 bases agree with TRBD1. The J segment lost 3 bases and the V segment lost 6 bases, leaving 2 bases of the junction unmatched. The CDR3 has 13 residues. Germline V gives CDR1 MDHEN, CDR2 SYDVKM.

The rearrangement joins TRBV18 to TRBJ2-7; 9 bases agree with TRBD1. The length of the CDR3 is 18 residues. Trimming removed 1 base from V and 2 bases from J; junction bases left unmatched: 12. CDR1 is KGHSH, CDR2 LQKENI, per germline. CDR3 in amino acids: CASSPRSTGGSVTYEQYF. For the CDR3, the DNA is TGTGCCAGCTCACCACGATCGACAGGGGGTAGCGTAACCTACGAGCAGTACTTC.

J is TRBJ2-2 and V is TRBV18, with TRBD1 as a possible D gene (6 bases). Trimming pared 3 bases from V and 6 bases from J, leaving 17 bases between. The CDR3 totals 16 residues. Germline loops: CDR1 KGHSH, CDR2 LQKENI. The CDR3 DNA reads TGTGCCAGCTCACCGCTGGAAGGGGGTGCGGCCGGGGAGCTGTTTTTT. Protein sequence: CASSPLEGGAAGELFF.

The chain couples TRBV2 to TRBJ1-1, with a possible D match to TRBD1 (6 bases). Looked up from germline, CDR1 is SNHLY and CDR2 is FYNNEI. V shed 6 bases and J shed 0 bases, with 8 bases lying between them. The length of the CDR3 is 13 residues. Written as DNA, the CDR3 is TGTGCCAGCAGCACAGGGATGAACACTGAAGCTTTCTTT. Translating it yields CASSTGMNTEAFF.

V gene TRBV20-1 combines with J gene TRBJ2-5, with D unresolved. The CDR3 is 13 amino acids. V was clipped by 3 bases and J by 1 base, with 9 bases between them. Germline loops: CDR1 DFQATT, CDR2 SNEGSKA (reference sequence). The CDR3 DNA reads TGCAGTGCTAGTCCTATCCCCCAAGAGACCCAGTACTTC. It is translated as CSASPIPQETQYF.

The rearrangement joins TRBV7-3 to TRBJ2-2; D gene ambiguous. CDR1 and CDR2 (germline): SGHTA, FQGTGA. Trimming took off 0 bases at V and 4 bases at J, with 15 bases between the two ends. The CDR3 length is 17 residues. The CDR3: CASSLTVDAGSTGELFF. The CDR3 DNA is TGTGCCAGCAGCTTAACGGTGGATGCAGGCAGCACCGGGGAGCTGTTTTTT. Full variable domain (outside the CDR3, taken from reference TRBV7-3 and TRBJ2-2): GAGVSQTPSNKVTEKGKYVELRCDPISGHTALYWYRQSLGQGPEFLIYFQGTGAADDSGLPNDRFFAVRPEGSVSTLKIQRTERGDSAVYLCASSLTVDAGSTGELFFGEGSRLTVL.

The chain has TRBV2 and TRBJ2-7; weak D call: TRBD1 (6 bases). V was cut by 6 bases and J by 4 bases, with 19 bases left in between. CDR3 length: 15 residues. CDR1 and CDR2 from the germline V gene are SNHLY and FYNNEI. The CDR3: CASRDPGHEGYEQYF. The CDR3 DNA is TGTGCCAGCAGGGACCCGGGACATGAGGGGTACGAGCAGTACTTC. Looking up the rest from reference TRBV2 and TRBJ2-7 gives the full variable domain: EPEVTQTPSHQVTQMGQEVILRCVPISNHLYFYWYRQILGQKVEFLVSFYNNEISEKSEIFDDQFSVERPDGSNFTLKIRSTKLEDSAMYFCASRDPGHEGYEQYFGPGTRLTVT.

V gene TRBV6-2 or TRBV6-3 combines with J gene TRBJ2-1; 11 positions agree with TRBD2. Germline lookup yields CDR1 MNHEY and CDR2 SVGEGT. The J segment lost 5 bases and the V segment lost 4 bases, leaving 4 bases of the junction unmatched. This CDR3 has 15 residues. Here the CDR3 reads CASSSSGRNHNEQFF. The CDR3 region has the DNA TGTGCCAGCAGTTCTAGCGGGAGGAACCACAATGAGCAGTTCTTC.

The chain recombines TRBV19 with TRBJ2-3, with D tentatively TRBD2 (5 bases). Germline-derived CDR1 and CDR2 are LNHDA and SQIVND (reference sequence). Between the trimmed V and J ends, which lost 3 bases and 3 bases, there was a span of 16 bases. This CDR3 has 16 residues. The CDR3 DNA reads TGTGCCAGTAGTATGCCGGAGGACGGAGGAACAGATACGCAGTATTTT. Translating it yields CASSMPEDGGTDTQYF.

The chain couples TRBV30 to TRBJ1-1, with TRBD1 identical over 9 bases. V was clipped by 1 base and J by 8 bases; unmatched bases: 5. CDR3 size: 13 residues. Germline CDR1 GTSNPN, CDR2 SVGIG (reference sequence). The DNA of the CDR3 is TGTGCCTGGAGTGGGACAGGGGTACTCGAAGCTTTCTTT. This encodes CAWSGTGVLEAFF.

In its sample, this clone was seen a few times. The rearrangement joins TRBV7-2 to TRBJ1-4; D is unclear. Trimming left V 1 base short and J 0 bases short, with 6 bases between. This CDR3 contains 15 residues. Germline lookup yields CDR1 SGHTA and CDR2 FQGNSA. CDR3 amino acids: CASSLVVTTNEKLFF. The CDR3 DNA reads TGTGCCAGCAGCTTAGTAGTAACAACTAATGAAAAACTGTTTTTT.

The J gene is TRBJ1-5, the V gene TRBV28; D ambiguous. CDR3 length equals 13 residues. Trimming shortened V by 7 bases and J by 3 bases, and 10 bases separated the two germline ends. Germline V CDR1 and CDR2: MDHEN, SYDVKM. CDR3 bases: TGTGCCAGCATGGTACAGCACAATCAGCCCCAGCATTTT. Protein product: CASMVQHNQPQHF.

Here the CDR3 reads CASSPSTGFTEAFF. The CDR3 nucleotides read TGTGCCAGTAGTCCCTCGACAGGGTTCACTGAAGCTTTCTTT. The rearrangement joins TRBV19 to TRBJ1-1, with 7 bases lining up with TRBD1. From germline, CDR1 is LNHDA and CDR2 SQIVND (reference sequence). The CDR3 covers 14 residues. With 5 bases clipped from V and 4 bases from J, the junction kept 7 bases outside the gene matches.

V is TRBV14 and J is TRBJ1-6; tentative D call: TRBD1 (5 bases). CDR1 is SGHDN and CDR2 is FVKESK in the germline V gene. V lost 3 bases to trimming and J lost 4 bases, with 13 bases between them. The CDR3 loop spans 16 amino acids. The chain's CDR3 is CASSQSTDPYNSPLHF. CDR3 bases: TGTGCCAGCAGCCAGTCGACAGACCCATATAATTCACCCCTCCACTTT.

This clone was recorded only once. The CDR3 nucleotides are TGTGCCAGCAGCCCCACTGGTAGCGCATCCTACGAGCAGTACTTC. It translates to CASSPTGSASYEQYF. The chain combines TRBV7-2 with TRBJ2-7, with a weak D call TRBD2 (5 bases). CDR3 length: 15 amino acids. CDR1 is SGHTA and CDR2 is FQGNSA in the germline V gene. Trimming cost V 5 bases and J 1 base, with 15 bases left between them.

In its sample, this clone was seen a few times. This chain joins TRBV19 and TRBJ2-1; maybe TRBD2 (6 bases). Germline loops: CDR1 LNHDA, CDR2 SQIVND (reference sequence). The CDR3 has 14 amino acids. Trimming removed 6 bases from V and 9 bases from J, with 18 bases in between. The CDR3 is CASSLGLLRSEQFF. The CDR3 DNA reads as TGTGCCAGTAGCTTGGGACTCCTCCGTAGTGAGCAGTTCTTC.

J is TRBJ2-1 and V is TRBV29-1, with D maybe TRBD1 (6 bases). Germline lookup yields CDR1 SQVTM and CDR2 ANQGSEA. The CDR3 has 12 amino acids. V shed 1 base and J shed 8 bases, with 9 bases lying between them. The CDR3: CSVEVQGYEQFF. Written as DNA, the CDR3 is TGCAGCGTTGAAGTACAGGGTTATGAGCAGTTCTTC.

This CDR3 is CASSPPGTGGENEQFF. The CDR3 bases are TGTGCCAGCTCACCACCTGGGACAGGGGGAGAAAATGAGCAGTTCTTC. V and J are TRBV18 and TRBJ2-1; 11 bases match TRBD1. Germline CDR1 KGHSH, CDR2 LQKENI. V shed 0 bases and J 7 bases; nucleotides not matched to a gene: 5. This CDR3 is 16 amino acids long.

The chain links TRBV18 to TRBJ2-5; 8 positions agree with TRBD2. This CDR3 spans 13 amino acids. V was clipped by 6 bases and J by 4 bases; unmatched bases: 4. Germline V gene lookup returns CDR1 KGHSH and CDR2 LQKENI. Here the CDR3 DNA reads TGTGCCAGCTCCATCCTAGCGGGAGAGACCCAGTACTTC. This codes for CASSILAGETQYF.

The V call is TRBV6-6, the J call TRBJ2-7, with a weak D call TRBD1 (6 bases). V gave up 6 bases and J gave up 1 base, with 10 bases separating them. This CDR3 spans 13 amino acids. CDR1 and CDR2 from the germline V gene are MNHNY and SVGAGI (reference sequence). In DNA, the CDR3 is TGTGCCAGCAGGAAGGACAGTTCCTACGAGCAGTACTTC. The encoded protein is CASRKDSSYEQYF.

The V and J genes are TRBV7-9 and TRBJ2-2; tentatively, D is TRBD2 (6 bases). CDR1 and CDR2 (germline): SEHNR, FQNEAQ (reference sequence). CDR3 length: 16 amino acids. The V end lost 0 bases, the J end lost 3 bases, and 11 bases lay between the germline ends. The CDR3 nucleotides read TGTGCCAGCAGCTTAGCGCGTGGGGGGTACACCGGGGAGCTGTTTTTT. It specifies CASSLARGGYTGELFF.

Turning to this clone: Other DNA sequences in the sample encode the same CDR3. The chain couples TRBV10-3 to TRBJ2-7; D is possibly TRBD1 (7 bases). Trimming shortened V by 4 bases and J by 2 bases, and 12 bases separated the two germline ends. This CDR3 contains 14 residues. Germline assignment: CDR1 ENHRY and CDR2 SYGVKD. The CDR3 spells CAISGQGGPYEQYF. CDR3 coding DNA: TGTGCCATCAGTGGACAGGGAGGTCCCTACGAGCAGTACTTC.

The V gene is TRBV13, the J gene TRBJ2-3; maybe TRBD1 (6 bases). The CDR3 is 15 residues long. The ends were cut back, 1 base at V and 1 base at J, with 9 bases in the middle. CDR1 PRHDT and CDR2 FYEKMQ come from the germline V gene (reference sequence). The CDR3, as DNA: TGTGCCAGCAGCTTAGATGGACAGCGCACAGATACGCAGTATTTT. Translated: CASSLDGQRTDTQYF.

To note about this clone: Germline and junction disagree at one end, which may indicate a read error. The CDR3 here is CASSYEGGRTGELFF. As DNA, the CDR3 is TGTGCTAGCAGTTATGAGGGGGGGCGGACCGGGGAGCTGTTTTTT. The genes are TRBV7-7 and TRBJ2-2; D possibly corresponds to TRBD2 (7 bases). From germline, CDR1 is SSHAT and CDR2 FNYEAQ (reference sequence). The CDR3 length is 15 residues.

The chain's CDR3 is CASSIDRDSGNTIYF. CDR3 DNA sequence: TGTGCCAGCAGCATTGACAGGGACTCTGGAAACACCATATATTTT. The rearrangement links TRBV7-8 to TRBJ1-3, with 7 bases fitting TRBD1. This CDR3 spans 15 amino acids. The V gene end was trimmed by 5 bases and the J gene end by 0 bases; junction bases not matched to a gene: 4. The germline V gene encodes CDR1 SGHVS and CDR2 FQNEAQ.

The chain combines TRBV28 with TRBJ1-5, with D perhaps matching TRBD1 (5 bases). CDR1 and CDR2 (germline): MDHEN, SYDVKM. The CDR3 has 15 residues. Trimming stripped 6 bases from V and 2 bases from J, with 14 bases between. The CDR3 nucleotides read TGTGCCAGCAGCACGCAGGGTCGGGGCAATCAGCCCCAGCATTTT. Its protein is CASSTQGRGNQPQHF.

V and J are TRBV9 and TRBJ2-2, with 7 bases aligning to TRBD1. The CDR3 runs to 16 residues. Germline CDR1 is SGDLS and CDR2 is YYNGEE. J lost 0 bases, V lost 3 bases, and 5 bases had no gene match. As DNA, the CDR3 is TGTGCCAGCAGCGGAACAGGGGCCGCGAACACCGGGGAGCTGTTTTTT. Encoded protein: CASSGTGAANTGELFF.

The J gene is TRBJ1-2, the V gene TRBV19; perhaps TRBD1 as D (5 bases). The CDR3 has 14 residues. The V end was cut by 6 bases, the J end by 2 bases, with 13 bases between. CDR1 is LNHDA, CDR2 SQIVND, per germline (reference sequence). The CDR3 reads CASSPRKGNYGYTF. CDR3 DNA sequence: TGTGCCAGTAGCCCAAGAAAGGGGAACTATGGCTACACCTTC.

The V gene is TRBV9, the J gene TRBJ2-1; 7 nucleotides agree with TRBD1. The CDR3 totals 15 residues. V trimming: 6 bases; J trimming: 0 bases; junction bases outside the gene matches: 6. Looked up from germline, CDR1 is SGDLS and CDR2 is YYNGEE. In nucleotides, the CDR3 is TGTGCCAGCACCCTGACAGGGAGCTCCTACAATGAGCAGTTCTTC. Its translation is CASTLTGSSYNEQFF.

The V call is TRBV11-2, the J call TRBJ1-1; D unclear. This CDR3 comprises 14 residues. CDR1 is SGHAT and CDR2 is FQNNGV in the germline V gene. The V end lost 0 bases, the J end lost 2 bases, and 7 bases lay between the germline ends. In DNA, the CDR3 is TGTGCCAGCAGCTTAGAGGCGGATAACACTGAAGCTTTCTTT. Protein sequence: CASSLEADNTEAFF.

The chain couples TRBV2 to TRBJ1-3; 9 bases are a match to TRBD1. V was clipped by 1 base and J by 4 bases; unmatched bases: 8. This CDR3 spans 17 amino acids. Germline V gene lookup returns CDR1 SNHLY and CDR2 FYNNEI. CDR3 residues: CASSEGKQGARGNTIYF. The CDR3 coding sequence is TGTGCCAGCAGTGAAGGGAAACAGGGGGCGCGCGGAAACACCATATATTTT.